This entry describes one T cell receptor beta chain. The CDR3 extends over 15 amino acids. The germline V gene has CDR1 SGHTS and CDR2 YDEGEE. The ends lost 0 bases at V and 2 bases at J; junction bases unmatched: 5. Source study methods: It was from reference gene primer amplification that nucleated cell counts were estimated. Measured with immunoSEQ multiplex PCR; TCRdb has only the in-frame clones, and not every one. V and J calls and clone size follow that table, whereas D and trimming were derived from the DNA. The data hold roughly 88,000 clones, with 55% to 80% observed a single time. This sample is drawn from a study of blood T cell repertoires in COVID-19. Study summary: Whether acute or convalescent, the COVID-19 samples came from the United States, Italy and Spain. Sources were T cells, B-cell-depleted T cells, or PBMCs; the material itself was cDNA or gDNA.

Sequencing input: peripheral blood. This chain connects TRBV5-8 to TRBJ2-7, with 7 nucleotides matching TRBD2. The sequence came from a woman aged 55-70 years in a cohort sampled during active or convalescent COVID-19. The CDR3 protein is CASSLGTRWTYEQYF. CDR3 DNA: TGTGCCAGCAGCTTGGGGACTAGGTGGACCTACGAGCAGTACTTC.